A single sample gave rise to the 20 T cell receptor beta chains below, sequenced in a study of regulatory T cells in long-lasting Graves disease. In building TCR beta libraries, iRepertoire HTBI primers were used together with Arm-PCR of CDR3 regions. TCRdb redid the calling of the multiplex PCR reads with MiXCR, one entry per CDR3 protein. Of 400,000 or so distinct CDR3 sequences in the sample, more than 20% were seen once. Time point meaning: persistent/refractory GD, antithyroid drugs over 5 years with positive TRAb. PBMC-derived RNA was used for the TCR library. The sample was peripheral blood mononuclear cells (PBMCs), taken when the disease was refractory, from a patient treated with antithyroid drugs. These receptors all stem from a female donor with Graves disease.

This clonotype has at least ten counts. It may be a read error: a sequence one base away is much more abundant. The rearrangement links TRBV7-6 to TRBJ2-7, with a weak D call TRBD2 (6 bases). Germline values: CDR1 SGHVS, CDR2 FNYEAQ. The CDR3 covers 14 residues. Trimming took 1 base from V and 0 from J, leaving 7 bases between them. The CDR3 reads CASSLDGSSYEQYF. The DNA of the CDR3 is TGTGCCAGCAGCTTAGACGGGAGCTCCTACGAGCAGTACTTC.

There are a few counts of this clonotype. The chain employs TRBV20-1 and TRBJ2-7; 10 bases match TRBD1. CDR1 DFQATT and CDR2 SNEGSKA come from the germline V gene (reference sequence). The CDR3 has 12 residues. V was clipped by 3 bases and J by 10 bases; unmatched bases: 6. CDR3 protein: CSARTGTGDQYF. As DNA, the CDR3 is TGCAGTGCTAGGACCGGGACAGGGGACCAGTACTTC.

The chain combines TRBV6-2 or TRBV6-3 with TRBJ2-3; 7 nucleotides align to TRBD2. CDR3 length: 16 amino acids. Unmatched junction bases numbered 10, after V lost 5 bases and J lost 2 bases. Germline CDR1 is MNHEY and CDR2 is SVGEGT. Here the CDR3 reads CASSRPLADFTDTQYF. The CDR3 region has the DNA TGTGCCAGCAGTCGGCCCCTAGCGGACTTCACAGATACGCAGTATTTT.

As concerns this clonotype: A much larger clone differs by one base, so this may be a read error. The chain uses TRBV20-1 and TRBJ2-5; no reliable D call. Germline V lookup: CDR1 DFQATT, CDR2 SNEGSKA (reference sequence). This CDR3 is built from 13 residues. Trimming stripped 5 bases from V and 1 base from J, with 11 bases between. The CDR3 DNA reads TGCAGTGCTGGTTACGGGTCCCAAGAGACCCAGTACTTC. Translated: CSAGYGSQETQYF.

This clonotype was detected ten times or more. The CDR3 protein is CASSLWGDDEKLFF. CDR3 in DNA: TGCGCCAGCAGCTTGTGGGGGGACGACGAAAAACTGTTTTTT. The chain has TRBV5-1 and TRBJ1-4, with D perhaps matching TRBD1 (5 bases). The CDR3 has 14 residues. Trimming removed 1 base from V and 8 bases from J, with 12 bases in between. Germline CDR1 and CDR2: SGHRS and YFSETQ.

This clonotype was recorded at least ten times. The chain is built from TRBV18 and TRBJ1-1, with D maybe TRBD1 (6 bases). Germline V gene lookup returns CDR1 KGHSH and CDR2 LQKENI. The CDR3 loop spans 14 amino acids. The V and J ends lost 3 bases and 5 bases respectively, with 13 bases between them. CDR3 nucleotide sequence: TGTGCCAGCTCACCTACGGGGGCGCGAACTGAAGCTTTCTTT. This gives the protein CASSPTGARTEAFF.

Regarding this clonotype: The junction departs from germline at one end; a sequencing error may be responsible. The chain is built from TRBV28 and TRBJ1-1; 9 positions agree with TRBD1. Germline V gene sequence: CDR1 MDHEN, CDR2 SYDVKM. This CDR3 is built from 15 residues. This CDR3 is CASSSPGTGNTEAFF. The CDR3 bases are TGTGCCAGCAGCTCTCCGGGGACAGGGAACACCGAAGCTTTCTTT.

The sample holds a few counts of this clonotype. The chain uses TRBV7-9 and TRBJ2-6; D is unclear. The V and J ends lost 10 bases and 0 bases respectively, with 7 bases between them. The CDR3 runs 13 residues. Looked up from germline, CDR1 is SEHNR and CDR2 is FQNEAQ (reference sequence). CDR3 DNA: TGTGCCATAGGACGCTCTGGGGCCAACGTCCTGACTTTC. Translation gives CAIGRSGANVLTF.

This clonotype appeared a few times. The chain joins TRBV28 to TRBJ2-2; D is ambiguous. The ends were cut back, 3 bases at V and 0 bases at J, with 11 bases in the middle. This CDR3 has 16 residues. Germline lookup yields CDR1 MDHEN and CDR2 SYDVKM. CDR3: CASSLLVGANTGELFF. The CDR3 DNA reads TGTGCCAGCAGTTTGTTGGTTGGGGCGAACACCGGGGAGCTGTTTTTT.

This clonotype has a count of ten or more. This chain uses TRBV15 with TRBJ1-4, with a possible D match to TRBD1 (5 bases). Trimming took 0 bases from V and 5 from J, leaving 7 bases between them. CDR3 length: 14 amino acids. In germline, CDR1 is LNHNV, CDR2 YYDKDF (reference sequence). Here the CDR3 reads CATSRDEGNEKLFF. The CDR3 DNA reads TGTGCCACCAGCAGAGATGAGGGGAATGAAAAACTGTTTTTT.

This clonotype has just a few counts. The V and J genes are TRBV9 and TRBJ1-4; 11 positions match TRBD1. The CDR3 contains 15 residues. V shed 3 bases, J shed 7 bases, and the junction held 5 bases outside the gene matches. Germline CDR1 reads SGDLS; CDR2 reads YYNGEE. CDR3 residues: CASSAGQGASEKLFF. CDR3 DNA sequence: TGTGCCAGCAGCGCCGGACAGGGGGCAAGTGAAAAACTGTTTTTT.

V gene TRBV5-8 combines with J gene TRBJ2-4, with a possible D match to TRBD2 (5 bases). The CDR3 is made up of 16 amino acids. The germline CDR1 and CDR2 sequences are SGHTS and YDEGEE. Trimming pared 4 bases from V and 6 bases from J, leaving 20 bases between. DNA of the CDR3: TGTGCCAGCAGCCATCCGGGCGAGGGCTCGCGAAACATTCAGTACTTC. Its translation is CASSHPGEGSRNIQYF. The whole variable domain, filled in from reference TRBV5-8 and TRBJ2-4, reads EAGVTQSPTHLIKTRGQQATLRCSPISGHTSVYWYQQALGLGLQFLLWYDEGEERNRGNFPPRFSGRQFPNYSSELNVNALELEDSALYLCASSHPGEGSRNIQYFGAGTRLSVL.

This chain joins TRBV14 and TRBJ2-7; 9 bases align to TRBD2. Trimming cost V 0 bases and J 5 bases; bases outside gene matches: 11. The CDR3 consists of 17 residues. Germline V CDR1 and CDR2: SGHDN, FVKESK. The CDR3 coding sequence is TGTGCCAGCAGCCAAGAGGTAGCGGGAGCAATGGGGGACGAGCAGTACTTC. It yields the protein CASSQEVAGAMGDEQYF.

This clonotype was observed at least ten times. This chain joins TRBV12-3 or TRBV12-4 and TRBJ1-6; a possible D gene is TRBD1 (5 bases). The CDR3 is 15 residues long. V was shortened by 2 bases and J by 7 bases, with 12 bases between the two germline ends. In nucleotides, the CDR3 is TGTGCCAGCAGTTTAAAGGGTGGGGGAAATTCACCCCTCCACTTT. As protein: CASSLKGGGNSPLHF.

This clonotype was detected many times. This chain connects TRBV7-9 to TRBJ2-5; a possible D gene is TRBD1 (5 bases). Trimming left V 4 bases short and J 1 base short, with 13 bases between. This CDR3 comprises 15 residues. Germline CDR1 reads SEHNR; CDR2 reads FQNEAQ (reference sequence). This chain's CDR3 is CASSSHKDSQETQYF. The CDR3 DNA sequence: TGTGCCAGCAGCTCGCACAAAGACAGCCAAGAGACCCAGTACTTC.

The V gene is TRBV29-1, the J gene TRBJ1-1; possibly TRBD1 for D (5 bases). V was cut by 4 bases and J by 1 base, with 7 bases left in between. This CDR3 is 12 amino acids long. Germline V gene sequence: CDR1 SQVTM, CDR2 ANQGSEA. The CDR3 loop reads CSVVGQNTEAFF. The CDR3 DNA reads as TGCAGCGTTGTCGGACAGAACACTGAAGCTTTCTTT.

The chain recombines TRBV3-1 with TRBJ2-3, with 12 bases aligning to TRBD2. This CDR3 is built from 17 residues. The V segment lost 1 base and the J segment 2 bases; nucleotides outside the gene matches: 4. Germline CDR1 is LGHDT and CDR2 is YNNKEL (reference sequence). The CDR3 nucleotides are TGTGCCAGCAGCCAAGGGCTAGCGGGAGGGACCACAGATACGCAGTATTTT. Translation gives CASSQGLAGGTTDTQYF.

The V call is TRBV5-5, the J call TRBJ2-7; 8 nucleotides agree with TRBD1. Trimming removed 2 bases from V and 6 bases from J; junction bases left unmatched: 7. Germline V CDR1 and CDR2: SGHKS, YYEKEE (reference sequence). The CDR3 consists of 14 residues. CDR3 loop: CASSFYGQGLEQYF. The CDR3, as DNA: TGTGCCAGCAGCTTCTACGGACAGGGTCTCGAGCAGTACTTC.

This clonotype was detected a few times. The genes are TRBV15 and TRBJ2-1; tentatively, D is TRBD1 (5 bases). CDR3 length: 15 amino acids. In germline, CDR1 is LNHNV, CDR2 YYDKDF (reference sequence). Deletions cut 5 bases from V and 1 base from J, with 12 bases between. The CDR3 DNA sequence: TGTGCCACCAGCTTTGGCCCAGGGTCCTACAATGAGCAGTTCTTC. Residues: CATSFGPGSYNEQFF.

CDR3 protein: CASSPEERIYGYTF. For the CDR3, the DNA is TGTGCCAGCTCGCCCGAAGAGCGGATCTATGGCTACACCTTC. The chain uses TRBV18 and TRBJ1-2; D is ambiguous. Germline-derived CDR1 and CDR2 are KGHSH and LQKENI. The CDR3 totals 14 residues. Trimming removed 6 bases from V and 4 bases from J, with 15 bases in between.